This T cell receptor beta chain appears in the sequencing data of a study of T cells in Graves' hyperthyroidism and ophthalmopathy. V trimming: 6 bases; J trimming: 10 bases; junction bases outside the gene matches: 11. Germline V gene data show CDR1 as MNHEY and CDR2 as SVGAGI. The CDR3 totals 15 residues. The CDR3 regions of TCR beta were amplified from RNA transcripts. HTBI primers drove first-round RT-PCR of the TCR CDR3. From the multiplex PCR reads, TCRdb called clonotypes with MiXCR, one entry per CDR3 protein. The sample holds roughly 500,000 distinct CDR3 sequences, roughly 50% seen once. This clonotype appeared many times.

The chain uses TRBV6-5 and TRBJ1-6, with TRBD1 matching 8 bases. Sequencing was done on a sample of peripheral blood or thyroid tissue (not recorded which). The clonotype comes from an adult woman with Graves' disease, either hyperthyroidism or ophthalmopathy (not recorded which). The CDR3 here is CASSQGQGRGSPLHF. The CDR3 region has the DNA TGTGCCAGCAGCCAAGGACAGGGAAGGGGATCACCCCTCCACTTT.